The 23 T cell receptor beta chains in this list originate from one sample, sequenced in a study of memory CD4+ T cells and cytomegalovirus serostatus. Single viable CD3+CD4+CD8-CD45RO+ cells were sorted as the memory CD4+ T cells. Here immunoSEQ multiplex PCR was the method, and the copy in TCRdb shows in-frame clones only, minus some. Here the sample spans 61,000 or so clones, around 80% being singletons. Specimen: memory CD4+ T cells from blood. These receptors were collected from an adult in good health and CMV-seronegative. Some clones in this sample may be carry-over from other donors' samples.

The chain combines TRBV7-2 with TRBJ2-1, with 8 nucleotides matching TRBD2. The V and J ends lost 4 bases and 1 base, in that order; junction bases with no gene match: 3. This CDR3 is built from 15 residues. Germline lookup yields CDR1 SGHTA and CDR2 FQGNSA. Here the CDR3 reads CASSSIAGSYNEQFF. In DNA, the CDR3 is TGTGCCAGCAGCTCGATAGCGGGGTCCTACAATGAGCAGTTCTTC.

This chain connects TRBV6-5 to TRBJ1-2; TRBD1 matches at 8 bases. The V gene's germline CDR1 is MNHEY and CDR2 SVGAGI. V lost 6 bases, J lost 10 bases, and 4 bases stayed unmatched. The CDR3 is 11 residues long. CDR3 DNA sequence: TGTGCCAGCAGCCGACAGGGGATCTACACCTTC. It is translated as CASSRQGIYTF.

The chain carries TRBV27 and TRBJ1-5, with TRBD1 as a possible D gene (6 bases). This CDR3 has 15 residues. The V gene's germline CDR1 is MNHEY and CDR2 SMNVEV (reference sequence). Trimming left V 7 bases short and J 3 bases short, with 16 bases between. CDR3 protein: CASKVFGGANQPQHF. The CDR3 nucleotides are TGTGCCAGCAAGGTTTTCGGGGGGGCCAATCAGCCCCAGCATTTT.

This rearrangement joins TRBV28 to TRBJ2-2; 8 bases align to TRBD2. The CDR3 has 17 residues. Losses at the gene ends were 5 bases for V and 5 bases for J; bases not matched to a gene: 13. Germline V gives CDR1 MDHEN, CDR2 SYDVKM. The CDR3 DNA is TGTGCCAGCAGTGTTTTCGGGGGGGTTAGAACGACCGGGGAGCTGTTTTTT. Translated: CASSVFGGVRTTGELFF. Full variable domain (rest looked up from reference TRBV28 and TRBJ2-2): DVKVTQSSRYLVKRTGEKVFLECVQDMDHENMFWYRQDPGLGLRLIYFSYDVKMKEKGDIPEGYSVSREKKERFSLILESASTNQTSMYLCASSVFGGVRTTGELFFGEGSRLTVL.

On this clone: The sample holds other DNA sequences that translate to the same CDR3. The chain links TRBV7-9 to TRBJ2-5, with 11 bases that match TRBD1. Germline CDR1 SEHNR, CDR2 FQNEAQ (reference sequence). The V gene end was trimmed by 1 base and the J gene end by 5 bases; junction bases not matched to a gene: 6. CDR3 length equals 16 residues. The chain's CDR3 is CASSLGDRGLRETQYF. The CDR3 nucleotides read TGTGCCAGCAGCTTAGGGGACAGGGGGTTGCGGGAGACCCAGTACTTC.

The rearrangement links TRBV10-3 to TRBJ1-6, with D hard to call. From germline, CDR1 is ENHRY and CDR2 SYGVKD. Trimming shortened V by 6 bases and J by 9 bases, and 12 bases separated the two germline ends. The CDR3 runs to 13 residues. In DNA, the CDR3 is TGTGCCATCAGGCCCTCTGCCTCTTCACCCCTCCACTTT. Its protein product is CAIRPSASSPLHF.

The chain joins TRBV5-1 to TRBJ1-5; D may be TRBD1 (6 bases). CDR3 size: 15 residues. Per the germline V gene, CDR1 is SGHRS and CDR2 is YFSETQ. Trimming shortened V by 0 bases and J by 4 bases, and 11 bases separated the two germline ends. CDR3 sequence: CASSLDGGLNQPQHF. The DNA for the CDR3 is TGCGCCAGCAGCTTGGACGGGGGGCTGAATCAGCCCCAGCATTTT.

In this sample, this clone turned up a few times. The chain uses TRBV6-5 and TRBJ1-5; D uncertain. Looked up from germline, CDR1 is MNHEY and CDR2 is SVGAGI. The CDR3 extends over 14 amino acids. Trimming removed 4 bases at V and 2 bases at J, with 9 bases between. The CDR3 is CASSLSGGNQPQHF. In DNA form, the CDR3 reads TGTGCCAGCAGTTTATCCGGGGGCAATCAGCCCCAGCATTTT.

The chain is built from TRBV28 and TRBJ2-7; 7 nucleotides match TRBD1. The CDR3 extends over 14 amino acids. The V and J ends lost 7 bases and 2 bases, in that order; junction bases with no gene match: 8. Germline V lookup: CDR1 MDHEN, CDR2 SYDVKM. The CDR3 DNA sequence: TGTGCCAGCATCCATAGGGACAGCGCCTACGAGCAGTACTTC. It yields the protein CASIHRDSAYEQYF.

The chain recombines TRBV11-2 with TRBJ2-7; D possibly corresponds to TRBD2 (7 bases). The CDR3 has 16 amino acids. V was pared by 1 base and J by 7 bases, with 20 bases between. Germline CDR1 is SGHAT and CDR2 is FQNNGV. The CDR3 reads CASSLVGGGGWHEQYF. CDR3 coding DNA: TGTGCCAGCAGCTTAGTAGGCGGGGGCGGATGGCATGAGCAGTACTTC.

V and J are TRBV7-2 and TRBJ2-3; 8 nucleotides align to TRBD2. The ends lost 1 base at V and 5 bases at J; junction bases unmatched: 2. The CDR3 spans 14 residues. The V gene's germline CDR1 is SGHTA and CDR2 FQGNSA. The CDR3 sequence: CASSLDLAGDTQYF. The DNA for the CDR3 is TGTGCCAGCAGCTTAGACCTAGCGGGAGATACGCAGTATTTT.

The chain uses TRBV19 and TRBJ1-1; the D is unclear. CDR1 and CDR2 (germline): LNHDA, SQIVND (reference sequence). V was clipped by 7 bases and J by 1 base, with 22 bases between them. This CDR3 spans 17 amino acids. CDR3 amino acids: CASTPQKSFARNTEAFF. The CDR3, as DNA: TGTGCCAGTACGCCCCAAAAAAGCTTCGCGAGGAACACTGAAGCTTTCTTT.

This clone was detected once. CDR3 in amino acids: CASSSTQGLRGNTIYF. The CDR3 DNA sequence: TGTGCCAGCAGTTCGACACAGGGACTGCGTGGAAACACCATATATTTT. V gene TRBV27 combines with J gene TRBJ1-3; perhaps TRBD1 as D (6 bases). V gave up 4 bases and J gave up 3 bases, with 16 bases separating them. The CDR3 runs 16 residues. Per the germline V gene, CDR1 is MNHEY and CDR2 is SMNVEV (reference sequence).

The genes are TRBV2 and TRBJ1-2, with a tentative D call TRBD1 (5 bases). V was cut by 6 bases and J by 6 bases, with 20 bases left in between. The CDR3 is 15 residues long. Germline-derived CDR1 and CDR2 are SNHLY and FYNNEI. The CDR3: CASSRGVAGPDGYTF. CDR3 nucleotides: TGTGCCAGCAGCCGAGGGGTGGCAGGGCCGGATGGCTACACCTTC.

This chain links TRBV10-3 with TRBJ2-3; D remains ambiguous. The V and J ends lost 8 bases and 6 bases respectively, with 15 bases between them. The germline CDR1 and CDR2 sequences are ENHRY and SYGVKD. The CDR3 is 13 residues long. The CDR3 DNA reads as TGTGCCATCGCCCCTAAACCGGAGGATACGCAGTATTTT. This sequence encodes CAIAPKPEDTQYF.

This rearrangement joins TRBV4-1 to TRBJ1-5; D remains ambiguous. V was shortened by 0 bases and J by 0 bases, with 6 bases between the two germline ends. Germline CDR1 reads MGHRA; CDR2 reads YSYEKL. The CDR3 consists of 15 residues. CDR3 DNA sequence: TGCGCCAGCAGCCAAGATAGCTATAGCAATCAGCCCCAGCATTTT. Translation gives CASSQDSYSNQPQHF.

This sequence joins TRBV7-2 and TRBJ2-2; the D is unclear. This CDR3 comprises 17 residues. The V gene lost 2 bases and the J gene lost 4 bases, with 17 bases spanning the gap. Germline lookup yields CDR1 SGHTA and CDR2 FQGNSA. As DNA, the CDR3 is TGTGCCAGCAGCTTAAGTTTAGCTTTGTCGGGCACCGGGGAGCTGTTTTTT. Translation gives CASSLSLALSGTGELFF.

This clone was seen once. The chain has TRBV28 and TRBJ1-5; D not resolved. This CDR3 contains 13 residues. Germline V gene sequence: CDR1 MDHEN, CDR2 SYDVKM. V was clipped by 6 bases and J by 11 bases, with 17 bases between them. The CDR3 nucleotides are TGTGCCAGCAGGGAAAATGGCGGTTTCGCCCAGCATTTT. This sequence encodes CASRENGGFAQHF.

The chain recombines TRBV7-3 with TRBJ2-2; perhaps TRBD1 as D (6 bases). This CDR3 has 17 amino acids. Germline V gene data show CDR1 as SGHTA and CDR2 as FQGTGA. Between the trimmed V and J ends, which lost 3 bases and 0 bases, there was a span of 14 bases. CDR3 DNA: TGTGCCAGCAGCTTTGACAGGCCCACCGCGAACACCGGGGAGCTGTTTTTT. This codes for CASSFDRPTANTGELFF.

V is TRBV7-2 and J is TRBJ1-5; D possibly corresponds to TRBD1 (5 bases). The CDR3 is made up of 15 amino acids. Trimming took 1 base from V and 3 from J, leaving 10 bases between them. CDR1 SGHTA and CDR2 FQGNSA come from the germline V gene. CDR3 loop: CASSLVRGTNQPQHF. The CDR3 nucleotides read TGTGCCAGCAGCTTAGTTCGGGGGACCAATCAGCCCCAGCATTTT.

This chain links TRBV28 with TRBJ1-2; D unresolved. CDR1 and CDR2 from the germline V gene are MDHEN and SYDVKM. The CDR3 has 12 residues. V was clipped by 6 bases and J by 0 bases, with 5 bases between them. CDR3: CASSPSNYGYTF. CDR3 nucleotides: TGTGCCAGCAGCCCGTCTAACTATGGCTACACCTTC.

This chain links TRBV5-1 with TRBJ1-3, with D tentatively TRBD1 (5 bases). The V gene's germline CDR1 is SGHRS and CDR2 YFSETQ. The CDR3 is made up of 16 amino acids. Trimming took off 0 bases at V and 4 bases at J, with 14 bases between the two ends. CDR3 sequence (DNA): TGCGCCAGCAGCTTGGATCCAGGGCCGGAAGGAAACACCATATATTTT. It translates to CASSLDPGPEGNTIYF.

CDR3 DNA: TGTGCCAGCAGCTTGGGACCCCTAGGTTCCTCTGGAAACACCATATATTTT. It yields the protein CASSLGPLGSSGNTIYF. The rearrangement uses TRBV7-2 and TRBJ1-3; possibly TRBD1 for D (5 bases). The CDR3 consists of 17 residues. The germline CDR1 and CDR2 sequences are SGHTA and FQGNSA. V shed 3 bases and J shed 0 bases, with 15 bases lying between them.